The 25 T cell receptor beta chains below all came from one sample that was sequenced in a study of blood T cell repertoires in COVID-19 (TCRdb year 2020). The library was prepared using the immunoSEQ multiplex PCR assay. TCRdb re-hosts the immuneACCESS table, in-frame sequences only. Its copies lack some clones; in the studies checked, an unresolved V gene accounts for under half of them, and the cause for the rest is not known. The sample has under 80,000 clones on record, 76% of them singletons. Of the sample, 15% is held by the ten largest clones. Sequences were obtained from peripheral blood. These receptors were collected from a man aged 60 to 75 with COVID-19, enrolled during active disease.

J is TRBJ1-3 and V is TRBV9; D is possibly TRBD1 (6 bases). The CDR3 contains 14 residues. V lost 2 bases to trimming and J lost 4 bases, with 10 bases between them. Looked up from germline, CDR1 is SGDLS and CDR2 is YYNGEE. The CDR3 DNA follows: TGTGCCAGCAGCGTTGGGGGCGCGGGAAACACCATATATTTT. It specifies CASSVGGAGNTIYF. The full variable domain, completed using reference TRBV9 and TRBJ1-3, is DSGVTQTPKHLITATGQRVTLRCSPRSGDLSVYWYQQSLDQGLQFLIQYYNGEERAKGNILERFSAQQFPDLHSELNLSSLELGDSALYFCASSVGGAGNTIYFGEGSWLTVV.

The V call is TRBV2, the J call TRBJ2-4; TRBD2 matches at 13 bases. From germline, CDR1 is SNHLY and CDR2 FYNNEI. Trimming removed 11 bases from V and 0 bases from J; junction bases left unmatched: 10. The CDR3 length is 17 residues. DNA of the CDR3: TGTGCCGGCTACGGACTAGCGGGGGAACTAGCCAAAAACATTCAGTACTTC. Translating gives CAGYGLAGELAKNIQYF.

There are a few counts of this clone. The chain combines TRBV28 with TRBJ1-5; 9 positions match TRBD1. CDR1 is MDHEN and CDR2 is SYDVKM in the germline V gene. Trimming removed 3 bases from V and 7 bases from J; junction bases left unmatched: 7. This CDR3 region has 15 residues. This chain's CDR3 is CASSLEQGAGQPQHF. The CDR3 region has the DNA TGTGCCAGCAGTTTGGAACAGGGGGCAGGCCAGCCCCAGCATTTT.

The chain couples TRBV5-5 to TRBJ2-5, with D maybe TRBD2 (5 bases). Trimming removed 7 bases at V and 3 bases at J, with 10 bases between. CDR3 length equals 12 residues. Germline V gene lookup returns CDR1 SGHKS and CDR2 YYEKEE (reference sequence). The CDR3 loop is CASSRREETQYF. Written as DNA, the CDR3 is TGTGCCAGCTCACGGCGGGAAGAGACCCAGTACTTC.

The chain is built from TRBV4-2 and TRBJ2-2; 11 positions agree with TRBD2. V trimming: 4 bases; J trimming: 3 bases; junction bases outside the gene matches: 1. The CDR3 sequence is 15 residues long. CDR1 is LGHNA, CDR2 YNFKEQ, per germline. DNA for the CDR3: TGTGCCAGCAGCCTACTAGCGGGAGACACCGGGGAGCTGTTTTTT. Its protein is CASSLLAGDTGELFF.

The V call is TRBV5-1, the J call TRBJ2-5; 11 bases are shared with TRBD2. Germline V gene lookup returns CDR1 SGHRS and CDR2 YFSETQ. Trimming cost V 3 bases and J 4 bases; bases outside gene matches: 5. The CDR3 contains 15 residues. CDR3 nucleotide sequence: TGCGCCAGCAGCTCAGTAGCGGGGGGGGCAGAGACCCAGTACTTC. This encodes CASSSVAGGAETQYF.

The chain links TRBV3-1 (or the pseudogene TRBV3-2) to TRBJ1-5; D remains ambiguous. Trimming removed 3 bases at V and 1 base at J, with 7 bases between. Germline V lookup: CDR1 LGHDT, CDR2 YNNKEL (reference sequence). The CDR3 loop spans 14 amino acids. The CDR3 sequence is CASSQSVSNQPQHF. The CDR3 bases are TGTGCCAGCAGCCAGTCAGTCAGCAATCAGCCCCAGCATTTT.

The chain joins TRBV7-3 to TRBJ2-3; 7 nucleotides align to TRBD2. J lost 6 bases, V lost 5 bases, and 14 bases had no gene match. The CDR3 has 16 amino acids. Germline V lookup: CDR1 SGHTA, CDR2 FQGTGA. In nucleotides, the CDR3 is TGTGCCAGCAGCAACGTCCGGCGGGGGAGGACGGATACGCAGTATTTT. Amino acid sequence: CASSNVRRGRTDTQYF.

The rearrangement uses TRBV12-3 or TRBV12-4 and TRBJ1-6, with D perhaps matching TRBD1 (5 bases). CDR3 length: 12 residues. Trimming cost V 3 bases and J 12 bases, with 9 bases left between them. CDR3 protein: CASSFSGGPLHF. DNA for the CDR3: TGTGCCAGCAGTTTTTCCGGGGGACCCCTCCACTTT.

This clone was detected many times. CDR3 protein: CAWDRGGSGEQYF. CDR3 sequence (DNA): TGTGCCTGGGACAGGGGGGGTTCGGGCGAGCAGTACTTC. The chain couples TRBV30 to TRBJ2-7; 9 bases match TRBD1. Germline CDR1 reads GTSNPN; CDR2 reads SVGIG (reference sequence). The CDR3 spans 13 residues. Trimming cost V 5 bases and J 6 bases; bases outside gene matches: 8.

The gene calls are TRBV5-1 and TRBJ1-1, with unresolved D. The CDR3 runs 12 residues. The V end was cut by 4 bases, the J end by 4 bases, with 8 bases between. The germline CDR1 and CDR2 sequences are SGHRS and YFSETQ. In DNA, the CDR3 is TGCGCCAGCAGCCCCGGAGCCACTGAAGCTTTCTTT. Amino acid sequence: CASSPGATEAFF.

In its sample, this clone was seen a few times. The CDR3 DNA reads as TGTGCCTGGAGTTTACCAGGGTTCGAGCAGTACTTC. Protein product: CAWSLPGFEQYF. The rearrangement joins TRBV30 to TRBJ2-7, with D maybe TRBD1 (5 bases). Germline V CDR1 and CDR2: GTSNPN, SVGIG (reference sequence). Trimming shortened V by 2 bases and J by 6 bases, and 11 bases separated the two germline ends. The length of the CDR3 is 12 residues.

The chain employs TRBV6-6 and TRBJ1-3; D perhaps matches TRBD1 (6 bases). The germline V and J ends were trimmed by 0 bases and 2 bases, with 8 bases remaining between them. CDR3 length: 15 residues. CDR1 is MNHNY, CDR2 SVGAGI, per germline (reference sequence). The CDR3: CASSYSGGAGNTIYF. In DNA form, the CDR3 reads TGTGCCAGCAGTTACTCAGGGGGAGCTGGAAACACCATATATTTT.

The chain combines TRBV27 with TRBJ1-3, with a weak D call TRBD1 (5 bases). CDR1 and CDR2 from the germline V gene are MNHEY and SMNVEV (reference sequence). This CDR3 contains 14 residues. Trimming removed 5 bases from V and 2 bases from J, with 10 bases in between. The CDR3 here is CASSPDRPGNTIYF. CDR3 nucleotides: TGTGCCAGCAGTCCTGACAGACCTGGAAACACCATATATTTT.

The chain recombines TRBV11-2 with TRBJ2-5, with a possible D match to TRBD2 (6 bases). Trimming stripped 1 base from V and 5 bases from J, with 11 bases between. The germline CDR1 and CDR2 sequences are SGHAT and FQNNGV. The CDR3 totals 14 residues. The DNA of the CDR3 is TGTGCCAGCAGCTTAGCCCTCGGGGGTGAGACCCAGTACTTC. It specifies CASSLALGGETQYF.

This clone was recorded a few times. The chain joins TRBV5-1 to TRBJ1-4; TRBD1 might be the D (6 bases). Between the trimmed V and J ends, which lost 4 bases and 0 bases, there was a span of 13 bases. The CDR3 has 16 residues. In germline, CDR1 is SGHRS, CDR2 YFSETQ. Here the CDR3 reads CASSLGQSTTNEKLFF. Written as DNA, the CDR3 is TGCGCCAGCAGCCTCGGACAGTCAACAACTAATGAAAAACTGTTTTTT.

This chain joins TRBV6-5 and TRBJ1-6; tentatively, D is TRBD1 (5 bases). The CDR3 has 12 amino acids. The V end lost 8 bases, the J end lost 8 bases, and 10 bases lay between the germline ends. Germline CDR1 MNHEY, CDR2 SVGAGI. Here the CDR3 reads CASGRADSPLHF. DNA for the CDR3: TGTGCCAGCGGCAGGGCCGATTCACCCCTCCACTTT.

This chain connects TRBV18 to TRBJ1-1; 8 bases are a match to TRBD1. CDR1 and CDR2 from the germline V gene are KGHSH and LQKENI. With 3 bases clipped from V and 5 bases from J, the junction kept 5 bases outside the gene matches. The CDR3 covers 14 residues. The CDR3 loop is CASSPTGGRTEAFF. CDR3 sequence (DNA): TGTGCCAGCTCACCTACAGGGGGACGGACTGAAGCTTTCTTT.

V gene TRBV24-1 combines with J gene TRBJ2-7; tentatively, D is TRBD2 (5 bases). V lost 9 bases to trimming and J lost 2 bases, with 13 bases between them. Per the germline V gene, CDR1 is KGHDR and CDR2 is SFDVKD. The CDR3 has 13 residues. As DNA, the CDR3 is TGTGCCACCGGAAATCCGGGGACCTACGAGCAGTACTTC. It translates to CATGNPGTYEQYF.

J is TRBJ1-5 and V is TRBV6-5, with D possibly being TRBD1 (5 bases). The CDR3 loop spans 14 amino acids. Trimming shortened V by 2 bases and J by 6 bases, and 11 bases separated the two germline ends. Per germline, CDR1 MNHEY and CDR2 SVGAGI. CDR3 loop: CASSYQGSRQPQHF. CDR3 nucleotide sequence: TGTGCCAGCAGTTACCAGGGTAGCCGTCAGCCCCAGCATTTT.

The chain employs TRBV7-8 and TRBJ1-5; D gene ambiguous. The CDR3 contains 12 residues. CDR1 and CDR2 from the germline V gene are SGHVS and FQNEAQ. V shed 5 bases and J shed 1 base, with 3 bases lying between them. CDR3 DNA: TGTGCCAGCAGCCCGAGCAATCAGCCCCAGCATTTT. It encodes CASSPSNQPQHF.

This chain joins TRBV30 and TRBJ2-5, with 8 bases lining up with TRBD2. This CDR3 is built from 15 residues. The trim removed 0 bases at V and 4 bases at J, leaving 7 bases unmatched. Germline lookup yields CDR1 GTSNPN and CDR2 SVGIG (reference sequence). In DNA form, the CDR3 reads TGTGCCTGGAGTGTAGGGGGGCTAGCGGGAGAGACCCAGTACTTC. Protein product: CAWSVGGLAGETQYF.

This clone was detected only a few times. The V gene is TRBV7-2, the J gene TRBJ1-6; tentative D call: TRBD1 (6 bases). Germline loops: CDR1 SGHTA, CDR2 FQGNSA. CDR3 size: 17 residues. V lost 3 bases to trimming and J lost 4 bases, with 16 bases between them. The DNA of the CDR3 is TGTGCCAGCAGCTTTTCGGGGGGGGCGGCTTATAATTCACCCCTCCACTTT. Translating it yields CASSFSGGAAYNSPLHF.

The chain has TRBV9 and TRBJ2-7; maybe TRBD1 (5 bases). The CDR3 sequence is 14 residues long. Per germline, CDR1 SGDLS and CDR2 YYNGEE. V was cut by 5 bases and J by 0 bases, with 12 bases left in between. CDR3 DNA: TGTGCCAGCAGTGTGACAGCGAGCTCCTACGAGCAGTACTTC. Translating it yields CASSVTASSYEQYF.

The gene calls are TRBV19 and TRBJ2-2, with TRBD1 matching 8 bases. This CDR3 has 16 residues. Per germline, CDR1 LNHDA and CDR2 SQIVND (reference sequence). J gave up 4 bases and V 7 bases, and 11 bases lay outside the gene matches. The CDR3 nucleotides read TGTGCCAGTAAGAGTTGGGACAGGATTTCCACCGGGGAGCTGTTTTTT. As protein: CASKSWDRISTGELFF.